This TCR beta chain emerged from a study of control samples from healthy donors and cancer patients. The CDR3 is 14 residues long. V shed 6 bases and J 1 base; nucleotides not matched to a gene: 2. Germline V CDR1 and CDR2: MNHEY, SVGAGI. Assay: immunoSEQ multiplex PCR; the TCRdb copy retains only in-frame clones and omits some. This table has around 51,000 clones, 80% appearing once. Sequenced sample: blood. The clonotype comes from a man between 65 and 85 years old in good health. J is TRBJ2-3 and V is TRBV6-5; 9 positions match TRBD1. The CDR3 nucleotides read TGTGCCAGCAGGGACAGGGGAGGCACAGATACGCAGTATTTT. Its translation is CASRDRGGTDTQYF.